One and the same sample provided the 13 T cell receptor beta chains below, sequenced in a study of blood T cells in healthy people across ages. The second PCR ran roughly 6 to 12 cycles with a sample-barcoded 5' primer and J-beta primers. One entry per CDR3 protein results from TCRdb running MiXCR on the 5' RACE reads. The table lists hundreds of thousands of distinct CDR3 sequences, around 20% of them singletons. The sequenced material came from blood. Source of these receptors: a man aged 65-85 years in good health.

The chain employs TRBV5-6 and TRBJ1-2, with a weak D call TRBD1 (5 bases). The CDR3 consists of 13 residues. V was cut by 3 bases and J by 6 bases, with 12 bases left in between. Germline V gene lookup returns CDR1 SGHDT and CDR2 YYEEEE. The CDR3 region is CASSSGDGDGYTF. The CDR3 DNA sequence: TGTGCCAGCAGCTCGGGGGACGGCGATGGCTACACCTTC.

This clonotype was counted only a few times. No conserved phenylalanine or tryptophan is present at the end of the CDR3, so a read error is the likely explanation. This rearrangement joins TRBV25-1 to TRBJ2-3; TRBD2 matches at 9 bases. V shed 6 bases and J 4 bases; nucleotides not matched to a gene: 2. The CDR3 loop spans 13 amino acids. The V gene's germline CDR1 is MGHDK and CDR2 SYGVNS. In DNA, the CDR3 is TGTGCCAGCAGGACTAGCGGATCAGATACGCAGTATGTT. It translates to CASRTSGSDTQYV.

J is TRBJ1-1 and V is TRBV10-3; 8 bases are shared with TRBD1. V shed 10 bases, J shed 0 bases, and the junction held 4 bases outside the gene matches. CDR3 length: 13 residues. Germline-derived CDR1 and CDR2 are ENHRY and SYGVKD. The chain's CDR3 is CATGQGLNTEAFF. The DNA for the CDR3 is TGTGCCACAGGACAGGGTCTGAACACTGAAGCTTTCTTT.

This clonotype was counted a few times. The chain recombines TRBV5-1 with TRBJ1-1, with TRBD1 identical over 7 bases. The V segment lost 6 bases and the J segment 1 base; nucleotides outside the gene matches: 6. Germline assignment: CDR1 SGHRS and CDR2 YFSETQ. This CDR3 contains 14 residues. The CDR3 here is CASNWGQPNTEAFF. The CDR3 DNA reads TGCGCCAGCAACTGGGGACAGCCGAACACTGAAGCTTTCTTT.

This clonotype was seen a few times. The genes are TRBV27 and TRBJ2-5; 9 bases map to TRBD1. This CDR3 is 14 amino acids long. J lost 5 bases, V lost 5 bases, and 6 bases had no gene match. The germline V gene has CDR1 MNHEY and CDR2 SMNVEV (reference sequence). CDR3 sequence reads: CASSHRGQGETQYF. The CDR3 DNA sequence: TGTGCCAGCAGTCACCGGGGACAGGGTGAGACCCAGTACTTC.

The DNA of the CDR3 is TGCAGTGTAATGACTAGCGGAGGCACAGATACGCAGTATTTT. This gives the protein CSVMTSGGTDTQYF. The chain joins TRBV20-1 to TRBJ2-3, with 9 bases aligning to TRBD2. V dropped 7 bases and J dropped 1; count of bases not matched to a gene: 6. There are 14 residues in the CDR3. The germline CDR1 and CDR2 sequences are DFQATT and SNEGSKA (reference sequence).

In regard to this clonotype: One end of the junction is discordant with germline, which a read error may explain. This chain's CDR3 is CTSSSPLAKNIQYF. The CDR3 bases are TGTACCAGCAGCTCCCCCCTAGCCAAAAACATTCAGTACTTC. The V and J genes are TRBV7-8 and TRBJ2-4; D is ambiguous. This CDR3 contains 14 residues. Per the germline V gene, CDR1 is SGHVS and CDR2 is FQNEAQ.

Many counts were recorded for this clonotype. The chain joins TRBV27 to TRBJ2-7; D might be TRBD2 (5 bases). This CDR3 comprises 15 residues. From germline, CDR1 is MNHEY and CDR2 SMNVEV (reference sequence). Trimming removed 0 bases from V and 3 bases from J, with 12 bases in between. CDR3 DNA sequence: TGTGCCAGCAGTTTATCGGCCGGGAACCTCTACGAGCAGTACTTC. This encodes CASSLSAGNLYEQYF.

This chain connects TRBV20-1 to TRBJ2-1, with a possible D match to TRBD2 (7 bases). Per the germline V gene, CDR1 is DFQATT and CDR2 is SNEGSKA (reference sequence). V lost 4 bases, J lost 6 bases, and 19 bases lay in between. This CDR3 contains 15 residues. The CDR3 region has the DNA TGCAGTGCTAACATCTTGGGGGGGGCCCCCAATGAGCAGTTCTTC. This sequence encodes CSANILGGAPNEQFF.

This chain links TRBV5-4 with TRBJ2-5, with a weak D call TRBD1 (6 bases). V was pared by 0 bases and J by 6 bases, with 12 bases between. This CDR3 contains 14 residues. CDR1 SGHNT and CDR2 YYREEE come from the germline V gene (reference sequence). CDR3 in DNA: TGTGCCAGCAGCTTGGACACAGGGTTTCAGACCCAGTACTTC. Translating gives CASSLDTGFQTQYF.

The chain couples TRBV27 to TRBJ1-4, with D tentatively TRBD1 (6 bases). The germline gives CDR1 MNHEY, CDR2 SMNVEV (reference sequence). This CDR3 is 13 amino acids long. The V gene lost 5 bases and the J gene lost 8 bases, with 12 bases spanning the gap. In DNA, the CDR3 is TGTGCCAGCAGTGGGACACTGCAGGAAAAACTGTTTTTT. It encodes CASSGTLQEKLFF.

This clonotype was recorded only once. The chain couples TRBV19 to TRBJ1-2, with 7 bases fitting TRBD1. J lost 4 bases, V lost 4 bases, and 9 bases had no gene match. This CDR3 has 15 amino acids. Germline V gene sequence: CDR1 LNHDA, CDR2 SQIVND (reference sequence). The CDR3 sequence is CASSTTGARSYGYTF. The CDR3 nucleotides are TGTGCCAGTAGTACAACAGGGGCGCGGAGCTATGGCTACACCTTC.

The rearrangement uses TRBV6-5 and TRBJ2-1; the match to TRBD2 covers 11 bases. The CDR3 runs 15 residues. Unmatched junction bases numbered 5, after V lost 6 bases and J lost 4 bases. Germline V CDR1 and CDR2: MNHEY, SVGAGI. DNA of the CDR3: TGTGCCAGCAGAGATGGACTAGCGGGTTACAATGAGCAGTTCTTC. Translated: CASRDGLAGYNEQFF.